This T cell receptor (beta chain) was identified in a study of early T cells in non-severe SARS-CoV-2 infection. Trimming shortened V by 5 bases and J by 2 bases, and 13 bases separated the two germline ends. Germline CDR1 and CDR2: SGHVS and FQNEAQ. CDR3 length: 15 residues. Unique molecular identifiers tagged individual cDNA molecules. TCRdb reanalysed the 5' RACE reads using MiXCR and keeps one entry per CDR3 protein. The data contain 69,000 or so distinct CDR3 sequences, roughly 13% of them seen just once; the ten biggest clones take up over 4%. This clonotype came up many times. Source material: whole blood. The sequence was collected from an adult who was a healthcare worker with PCR-confirmed SARS-CoV-2 infection or an uninfected control (not recorded which). The V and J genes are TRBV7-8 and TRBJ1-3; no clear D gene. The CDR3 coding sequence is TGTGCCAGCAGCCCTTCGGGGAAAGCTGGAAACACCATATATTTT. It encodes CASSPSGKAGNTIYF.